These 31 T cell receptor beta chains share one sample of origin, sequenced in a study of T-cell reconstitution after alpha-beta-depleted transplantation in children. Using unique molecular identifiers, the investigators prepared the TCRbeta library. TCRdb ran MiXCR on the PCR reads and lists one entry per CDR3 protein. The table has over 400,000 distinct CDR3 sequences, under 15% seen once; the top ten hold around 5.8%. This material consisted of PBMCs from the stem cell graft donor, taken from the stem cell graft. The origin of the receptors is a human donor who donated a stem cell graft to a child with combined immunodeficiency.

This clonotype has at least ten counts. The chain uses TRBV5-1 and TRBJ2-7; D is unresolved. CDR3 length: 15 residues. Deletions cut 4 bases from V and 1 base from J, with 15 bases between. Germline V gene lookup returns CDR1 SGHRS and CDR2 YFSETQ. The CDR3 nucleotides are TGCGCCAGCAGCAAGGCAGAACTATCATCCTACGAGCAGTACTTC. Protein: CASSKAELSSYEQYF.

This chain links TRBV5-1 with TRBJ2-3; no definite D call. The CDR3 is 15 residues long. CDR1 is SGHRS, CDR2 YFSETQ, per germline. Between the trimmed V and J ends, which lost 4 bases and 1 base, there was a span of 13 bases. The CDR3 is CASSLPSQGTDTQYF. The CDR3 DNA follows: TGCGCCAGCAGCCTTCCCAGTCAGGGCACAGATACGCAGTATTTT.

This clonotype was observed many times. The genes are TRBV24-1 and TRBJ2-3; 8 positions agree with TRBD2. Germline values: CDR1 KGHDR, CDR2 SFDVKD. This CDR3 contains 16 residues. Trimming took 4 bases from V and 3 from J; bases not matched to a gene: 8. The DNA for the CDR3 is TGTGCCACCAGTGACCCCAAGCGCGGGGGGACAGATACGCAGTATTTT. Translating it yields CATSDPKRGGTDTQYF.

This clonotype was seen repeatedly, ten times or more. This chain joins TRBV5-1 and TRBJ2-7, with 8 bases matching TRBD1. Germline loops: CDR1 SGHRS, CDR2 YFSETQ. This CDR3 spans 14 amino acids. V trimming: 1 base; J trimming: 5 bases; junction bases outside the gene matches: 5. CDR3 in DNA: TGCGCCAGCAGCTTGAGACAGGGGATGGACGAGCAGTACTTC. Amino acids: CASSLRQGMDEQYF.

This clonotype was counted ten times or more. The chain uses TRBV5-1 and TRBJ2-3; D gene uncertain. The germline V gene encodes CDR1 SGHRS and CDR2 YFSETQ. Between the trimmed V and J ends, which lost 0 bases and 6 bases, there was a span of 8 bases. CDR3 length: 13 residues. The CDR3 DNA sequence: TGCGCCAGCAGCTTGGAGGTGGGTGATACGCAGTATTTT. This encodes CASSLEVGDTQYF.

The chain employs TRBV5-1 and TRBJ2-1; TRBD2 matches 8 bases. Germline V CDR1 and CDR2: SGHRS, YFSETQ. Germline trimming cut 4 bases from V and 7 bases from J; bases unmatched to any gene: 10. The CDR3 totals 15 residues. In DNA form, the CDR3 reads TGCGCCAGCAGCACGGAGGGGACTAGTCTTAATGAGCAGTTCTTC. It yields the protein CASSTEGTSLNEQFF.

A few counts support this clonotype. Written as DNA, the CDR3 is TGCAGCGCCCTCGGGCAGGGCAGCCGTCACTCTGGAAACACCATATATTTT. Encoded protein: CSALGQGSRHSGNTIYF. The chain couples TRBV29-1 to TRBJ1-3; TRBD1 is a possible D gene (5 bases). This CDR3 region has 17 residues. Trimming left V 7 bases short and J 0 bases short, with 22 bases between. The germline gives CDR1 SQVTM, CDR2 ANQGSEA.

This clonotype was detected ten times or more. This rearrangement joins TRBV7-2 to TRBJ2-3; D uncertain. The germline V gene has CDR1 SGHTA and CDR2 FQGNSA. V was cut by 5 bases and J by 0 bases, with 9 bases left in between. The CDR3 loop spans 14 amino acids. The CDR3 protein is CASSLWASTDTQYF. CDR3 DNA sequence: TGTGCCAGCAGCCTATGGGCTAGCACAGATACGCAGTATTTT.

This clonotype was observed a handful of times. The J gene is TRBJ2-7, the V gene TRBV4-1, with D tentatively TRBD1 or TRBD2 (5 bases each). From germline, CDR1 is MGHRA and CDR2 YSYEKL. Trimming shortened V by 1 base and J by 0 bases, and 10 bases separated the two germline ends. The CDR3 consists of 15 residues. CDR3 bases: TGCGCCAGCAGCCAAGGCGTTGGGGGCTCCTACGAGCAGTACTTC. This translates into CASSQGVGGSYEQYF.

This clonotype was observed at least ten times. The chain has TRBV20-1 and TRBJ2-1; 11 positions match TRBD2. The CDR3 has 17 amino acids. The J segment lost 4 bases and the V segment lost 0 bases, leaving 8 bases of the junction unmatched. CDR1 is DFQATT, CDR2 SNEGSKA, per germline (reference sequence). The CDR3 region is CSARDLLTSGKYNEQFF. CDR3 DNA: TGCAGTGCTAGAGATCTATTGACTAGCGGGAAATACAATGAGCAGTTCTTC.

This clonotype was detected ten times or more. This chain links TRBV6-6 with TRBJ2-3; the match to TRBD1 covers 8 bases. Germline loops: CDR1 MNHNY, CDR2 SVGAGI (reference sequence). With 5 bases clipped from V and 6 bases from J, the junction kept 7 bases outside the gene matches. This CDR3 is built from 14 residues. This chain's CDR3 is CASSRDRHYDTQYF. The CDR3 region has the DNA TGTGCCAGCAGTCGGGACAGGCACTACGATACGCAGTATTTT.

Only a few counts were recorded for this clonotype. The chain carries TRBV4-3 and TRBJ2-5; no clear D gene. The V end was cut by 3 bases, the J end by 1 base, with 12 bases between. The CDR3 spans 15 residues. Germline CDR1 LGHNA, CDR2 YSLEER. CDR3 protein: CASSQGSQSQETQYF. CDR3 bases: TGCGCCAGCAGCCAGGGGTCCCAATCCCAAGAGACCCAGTACTTC.

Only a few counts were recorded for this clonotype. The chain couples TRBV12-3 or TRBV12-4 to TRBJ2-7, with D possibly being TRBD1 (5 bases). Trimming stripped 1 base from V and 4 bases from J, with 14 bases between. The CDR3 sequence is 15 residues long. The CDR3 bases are TGTGCCAGCAGTTTAGGAGCCAGGGTAGGATACGAGCAGTACTTC. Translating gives CASSLGARVGYEQYF.

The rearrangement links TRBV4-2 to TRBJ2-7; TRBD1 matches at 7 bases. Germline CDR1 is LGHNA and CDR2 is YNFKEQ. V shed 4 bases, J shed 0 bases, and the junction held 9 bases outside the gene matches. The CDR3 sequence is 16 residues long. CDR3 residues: CASSRNTGVDSYEQYF. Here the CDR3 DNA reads TGTGCCAGCAGCCGAAACACAGGGGTCGACTCCTACGAGCAGTACTTC.

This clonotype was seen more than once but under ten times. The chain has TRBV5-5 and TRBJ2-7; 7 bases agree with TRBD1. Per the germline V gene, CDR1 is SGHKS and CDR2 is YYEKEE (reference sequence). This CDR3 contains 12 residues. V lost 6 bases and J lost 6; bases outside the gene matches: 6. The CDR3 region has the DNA TGTGCCAGCACCGAACAGGGGCGCGAGCAGTACTTC. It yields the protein CASTEQGREQYF.

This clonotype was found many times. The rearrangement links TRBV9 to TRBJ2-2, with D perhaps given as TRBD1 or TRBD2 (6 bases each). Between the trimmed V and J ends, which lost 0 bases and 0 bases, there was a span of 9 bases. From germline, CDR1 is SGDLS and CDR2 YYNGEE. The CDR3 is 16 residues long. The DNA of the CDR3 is TGTGCCAGCAGCGTAGTGGGGGGCGCGAACACCGGGGAGCTGTTTTTT. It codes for CASSVVGGANTGELFF. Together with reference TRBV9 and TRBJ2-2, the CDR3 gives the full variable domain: DSGVTQTPKHLITATGQRVTLRCSPRSGDLSVYWYQQSLDQGLQFLIQYYNGEERAKGNILERFSAQQFPDLHSELNLSSLELGDSALYFCASSVVGGANTGELFFGEGSRLTVL.

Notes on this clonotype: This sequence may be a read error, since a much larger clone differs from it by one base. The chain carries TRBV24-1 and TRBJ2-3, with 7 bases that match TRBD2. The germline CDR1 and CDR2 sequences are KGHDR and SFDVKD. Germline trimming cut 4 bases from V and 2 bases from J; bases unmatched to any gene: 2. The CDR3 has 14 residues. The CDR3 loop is CATSDRGVTDTQYF. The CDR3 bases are TGTGCCACCAGTGACCGGGGGGTCACAGATACGCAGTATTTT.

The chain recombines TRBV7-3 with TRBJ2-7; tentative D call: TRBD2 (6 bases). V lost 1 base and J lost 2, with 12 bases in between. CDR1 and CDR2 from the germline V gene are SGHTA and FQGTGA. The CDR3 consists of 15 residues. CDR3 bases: TGTGCCAGCAGCTTAAATAGCGGACGGGCCTACGAGCAGTACTTC. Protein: CASSLNSGRAYEQYF.

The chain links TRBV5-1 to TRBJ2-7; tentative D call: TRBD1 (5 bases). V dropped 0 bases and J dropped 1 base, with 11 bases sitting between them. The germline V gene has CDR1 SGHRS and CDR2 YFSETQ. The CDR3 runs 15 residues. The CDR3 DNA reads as TGCGCCAGCAGCTTGGAAGACAGTTTATCCTACGAGCAGTACTTC. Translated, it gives CASSLEDSLSYEQYF.

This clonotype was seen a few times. For the CDR3, the DNA is TGTGCCAGCAGATCAACCGGGACAGGGTCCTACGAGCAGTACTTC. Protein: CASRSTGTGSYEQYF. The rearrangement joins TRBV12-3 or TRBV12-4 to TRBJ2-7; the match to TRBD1 covers 9 bases. This CDR3 is 15 amino acids long. V trimming: 6 bases; J trimming: 1 base; junction bases outside the gene matches: 7.

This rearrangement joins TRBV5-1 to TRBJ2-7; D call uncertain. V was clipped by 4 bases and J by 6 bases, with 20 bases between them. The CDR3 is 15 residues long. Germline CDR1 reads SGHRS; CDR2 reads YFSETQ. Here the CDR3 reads CASSPFWEEGSEQYF. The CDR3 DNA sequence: TGCGCCAGCAGCCCATTCTGGGAAGAAGGGTCCGAGCAGTACTTC. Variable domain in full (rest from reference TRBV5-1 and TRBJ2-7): KAGVTQTPRYLIKTRGQQVTLSCSPISGHRSVSWYQQTPGQGLQFLFEYFSETQRNKGNFPGRFSGRQFSNSRSEMNVSTLELGDSALYLCASSPFWEEGSEQYFGPGTRLTVT.

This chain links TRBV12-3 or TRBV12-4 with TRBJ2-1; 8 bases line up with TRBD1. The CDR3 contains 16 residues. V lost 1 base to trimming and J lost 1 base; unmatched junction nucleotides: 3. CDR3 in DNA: TGTGCCAGCAGTTTAGGGACAGGGTTATCCTACAATGAGCAGTTCTTC. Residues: CASSLGTGLSYNEQFF.

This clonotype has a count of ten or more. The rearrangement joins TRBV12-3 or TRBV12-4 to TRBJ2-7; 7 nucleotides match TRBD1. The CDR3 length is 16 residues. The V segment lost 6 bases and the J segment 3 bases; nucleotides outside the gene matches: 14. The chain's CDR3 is CASSLSHRGTSYEQYF. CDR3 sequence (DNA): TGTGCCAGCAGCTTAAGTCACAGGGGAACGAGCTACGAGCAGTACTTC.

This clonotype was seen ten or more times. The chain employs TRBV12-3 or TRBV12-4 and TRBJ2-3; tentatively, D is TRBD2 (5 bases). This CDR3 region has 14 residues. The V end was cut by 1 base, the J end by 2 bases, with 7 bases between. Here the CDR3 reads CASSLVGDTDTQYF. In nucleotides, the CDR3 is TGTGCCAGCAGTTTAGTGGGAGACACAGATACGCAGTATTTT.

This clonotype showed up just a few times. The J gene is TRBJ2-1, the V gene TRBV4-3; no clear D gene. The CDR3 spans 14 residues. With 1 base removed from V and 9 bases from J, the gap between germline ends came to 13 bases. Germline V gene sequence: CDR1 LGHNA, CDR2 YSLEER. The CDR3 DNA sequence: TGCGCCAGCAGCCAAGTTATAGGGTGGGGTGAGCAGTTCTTC. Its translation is CASSQVIGWGEQFF.

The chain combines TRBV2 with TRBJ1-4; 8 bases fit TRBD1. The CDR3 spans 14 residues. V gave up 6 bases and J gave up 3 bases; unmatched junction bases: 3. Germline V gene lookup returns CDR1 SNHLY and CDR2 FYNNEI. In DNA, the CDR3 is TGTGCCAGCAGGGGACAGGCATCTAATGAAAAACTGTTTTTT. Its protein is CASRGQASNEKLFF.

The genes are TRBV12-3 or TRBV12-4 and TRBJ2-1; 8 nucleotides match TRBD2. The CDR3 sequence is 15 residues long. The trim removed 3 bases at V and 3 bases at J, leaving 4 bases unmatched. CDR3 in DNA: TGTGCCAGCAGTTTCGGGGGGGGGTTCTACAATGAGCAGTTCTTC. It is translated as CASSFGGGFYNEQFF.

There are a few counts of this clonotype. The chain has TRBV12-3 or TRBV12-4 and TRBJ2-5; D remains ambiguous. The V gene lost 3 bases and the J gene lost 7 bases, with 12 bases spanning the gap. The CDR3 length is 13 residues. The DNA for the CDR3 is TGTGCCAGCAGTTTGACCAGGATGGGGACCCAGTACTTC. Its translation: CASSLTRMGTQYF.

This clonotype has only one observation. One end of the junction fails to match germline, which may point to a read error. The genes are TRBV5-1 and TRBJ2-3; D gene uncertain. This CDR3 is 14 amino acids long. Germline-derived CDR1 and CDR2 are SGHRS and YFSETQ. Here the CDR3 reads CATSLALTTDTQYF. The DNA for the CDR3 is TGCGCCACCAGCTTGGCCCTAACCACAGATACGCAGTATTTT.

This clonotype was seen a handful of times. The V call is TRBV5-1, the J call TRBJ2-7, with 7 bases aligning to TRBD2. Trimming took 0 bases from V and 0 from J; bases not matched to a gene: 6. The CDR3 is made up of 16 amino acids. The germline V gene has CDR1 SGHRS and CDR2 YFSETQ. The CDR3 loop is CASSLEWASGSYEQYF. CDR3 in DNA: TGCGCCAGCAGCTTGGAGTGGGCTAGCGGCTCCTACGAGCAGTACTTC.

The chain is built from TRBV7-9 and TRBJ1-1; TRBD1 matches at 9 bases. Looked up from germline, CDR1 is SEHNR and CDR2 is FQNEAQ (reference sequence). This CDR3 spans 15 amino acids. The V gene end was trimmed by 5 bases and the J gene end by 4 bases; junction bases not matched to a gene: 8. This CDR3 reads CASSLTGGRSTEAFF. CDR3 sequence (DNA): TGTGCCAGCAGCCTCACAGGGGGCCGCAGCACTGAAGCTTTCTTT.